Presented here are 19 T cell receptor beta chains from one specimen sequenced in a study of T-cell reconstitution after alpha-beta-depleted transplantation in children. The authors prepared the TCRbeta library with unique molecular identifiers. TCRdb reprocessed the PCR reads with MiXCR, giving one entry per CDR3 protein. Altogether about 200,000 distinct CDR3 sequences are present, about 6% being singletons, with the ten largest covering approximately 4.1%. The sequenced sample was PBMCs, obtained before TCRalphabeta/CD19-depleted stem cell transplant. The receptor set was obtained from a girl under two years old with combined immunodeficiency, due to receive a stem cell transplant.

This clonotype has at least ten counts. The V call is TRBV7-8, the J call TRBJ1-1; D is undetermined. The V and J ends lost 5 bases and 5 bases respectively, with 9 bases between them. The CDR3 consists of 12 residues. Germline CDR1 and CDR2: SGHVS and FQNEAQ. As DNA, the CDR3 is TGTGCCAGCAGCCTCGGGAGGACTGAAGCTTTCTTT. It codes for CASSLGRTEAFF.

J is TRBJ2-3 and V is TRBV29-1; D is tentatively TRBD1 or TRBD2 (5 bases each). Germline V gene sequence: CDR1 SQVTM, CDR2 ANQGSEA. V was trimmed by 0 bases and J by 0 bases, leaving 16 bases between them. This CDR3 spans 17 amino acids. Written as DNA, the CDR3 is TGCAGCGTTGAAGATAGGGCCGGGACGGAAAGCACAGATACGCAGTATTTT. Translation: CSVEDRAGTESTDTQYF.

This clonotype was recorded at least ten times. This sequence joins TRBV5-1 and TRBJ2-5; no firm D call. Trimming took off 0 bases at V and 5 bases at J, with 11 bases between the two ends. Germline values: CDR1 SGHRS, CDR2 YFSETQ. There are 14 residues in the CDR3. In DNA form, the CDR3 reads TGCGCCAGCAGCTTGGAGCTGGCAAGGGAGACCCAGTACTTC. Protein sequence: CASSLELARETQYF.

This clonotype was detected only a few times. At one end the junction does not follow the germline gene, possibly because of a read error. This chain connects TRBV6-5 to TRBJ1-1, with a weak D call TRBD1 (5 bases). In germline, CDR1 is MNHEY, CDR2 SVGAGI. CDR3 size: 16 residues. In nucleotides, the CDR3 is TGTGCCAGCAGCTACTACCTGGGGGGGAGTTACACTGAAGCTTTCTTT. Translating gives CASSYYLGGSYTEAFF.

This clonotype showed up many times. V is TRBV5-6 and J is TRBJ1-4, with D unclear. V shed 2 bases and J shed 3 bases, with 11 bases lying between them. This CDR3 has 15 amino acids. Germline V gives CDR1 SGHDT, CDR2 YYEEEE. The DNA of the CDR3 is TGTGCCAGCAGCTTCATGGGGTTTCCTAATGAAAAACTGTTTTTT. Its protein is CASSFMGFPNEKLFF.

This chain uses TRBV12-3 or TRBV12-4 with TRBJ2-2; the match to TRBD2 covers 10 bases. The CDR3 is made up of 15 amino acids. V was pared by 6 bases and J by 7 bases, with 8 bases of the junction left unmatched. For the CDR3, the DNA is TGTGCCAGCAGCCCCAGCGGGAGGGCCGGCGGGGAGCTGTTTTTT. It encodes CASSPSGRAGGELFF.

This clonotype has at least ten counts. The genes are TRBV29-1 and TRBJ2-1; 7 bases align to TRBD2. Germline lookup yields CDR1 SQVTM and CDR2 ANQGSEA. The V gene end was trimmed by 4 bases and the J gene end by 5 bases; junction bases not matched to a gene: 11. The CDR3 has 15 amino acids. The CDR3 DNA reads TGCAGCGTTGCAAGAGCGGGGTGGTATGACAATGAGCAGTTCTTC. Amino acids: CSVARAGWYDNEQFF.

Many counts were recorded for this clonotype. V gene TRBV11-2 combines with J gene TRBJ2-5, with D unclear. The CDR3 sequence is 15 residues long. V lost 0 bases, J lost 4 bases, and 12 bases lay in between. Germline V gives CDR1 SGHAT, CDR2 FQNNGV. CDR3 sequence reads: CASSLDFRAGETQYF. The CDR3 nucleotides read TGTGCCAGCAGCTTAGACTTTCGGGCCGGAGAGACCCAGTACTTC.

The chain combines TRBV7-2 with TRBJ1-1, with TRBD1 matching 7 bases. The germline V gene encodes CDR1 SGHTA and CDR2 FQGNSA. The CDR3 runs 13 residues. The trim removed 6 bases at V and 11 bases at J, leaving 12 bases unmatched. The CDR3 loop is CASSPDREGRAFF. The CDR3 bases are TGTGCCAGCAGTCCCGACAGGGAAGGAAGGGCTTTCTTT.

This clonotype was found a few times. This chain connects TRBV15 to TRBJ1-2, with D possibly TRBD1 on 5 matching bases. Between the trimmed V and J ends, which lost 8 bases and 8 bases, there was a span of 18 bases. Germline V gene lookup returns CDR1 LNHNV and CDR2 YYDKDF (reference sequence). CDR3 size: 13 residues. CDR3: CATQRAGLGGYTF. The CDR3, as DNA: TGTGCCACCCAAAGAGCGGGGCTGGGAGGCTACACCTTC.

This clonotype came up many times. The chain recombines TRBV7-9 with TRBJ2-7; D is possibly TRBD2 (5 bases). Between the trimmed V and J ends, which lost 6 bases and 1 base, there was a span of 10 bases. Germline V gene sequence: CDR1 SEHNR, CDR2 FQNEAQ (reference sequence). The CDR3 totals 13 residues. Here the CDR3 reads CASSRTPSYEQYF. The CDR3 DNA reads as TGTGCCAGCAGTAGGACTCCTTCCTACGAGCAGTACTTC.

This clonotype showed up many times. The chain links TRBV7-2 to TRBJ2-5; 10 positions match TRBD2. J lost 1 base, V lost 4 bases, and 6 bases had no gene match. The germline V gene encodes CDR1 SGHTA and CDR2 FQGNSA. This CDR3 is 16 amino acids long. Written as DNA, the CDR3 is TGTGCCAGCAGCTCGGGACTAGCGAGAGGCCAAGAGACCCAGTACTTC. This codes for CASSSGLARGQETQYF. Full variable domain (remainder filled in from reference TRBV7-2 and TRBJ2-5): GAGVSQSPSNKVTEKGKDVELRCDPISGHTALYWYRQSLGQGLEFLIYFQGNSAPDKSGLPSDRFSAERTGGSVSTLTIQRTQQEDSAVYLCASSSGLARGQETQYFGPGTRLLVL.

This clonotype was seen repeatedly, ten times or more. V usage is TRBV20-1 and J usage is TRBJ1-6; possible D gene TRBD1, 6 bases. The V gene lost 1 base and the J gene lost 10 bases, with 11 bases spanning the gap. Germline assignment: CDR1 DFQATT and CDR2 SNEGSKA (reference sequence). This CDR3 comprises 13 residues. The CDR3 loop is CSARGGRDSPLHF. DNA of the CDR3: TGCAGTGCTAGAGGGGGGCGAGACTCACCCCTCCACTTT.

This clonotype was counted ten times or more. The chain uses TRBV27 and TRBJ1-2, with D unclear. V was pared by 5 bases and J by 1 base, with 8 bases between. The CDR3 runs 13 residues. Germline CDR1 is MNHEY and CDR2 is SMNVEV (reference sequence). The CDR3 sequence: CASSPSINYGYTF. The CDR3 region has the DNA TGTGCCAGCAGTCCCAGCATTAACTATGGCTACACCTTC.

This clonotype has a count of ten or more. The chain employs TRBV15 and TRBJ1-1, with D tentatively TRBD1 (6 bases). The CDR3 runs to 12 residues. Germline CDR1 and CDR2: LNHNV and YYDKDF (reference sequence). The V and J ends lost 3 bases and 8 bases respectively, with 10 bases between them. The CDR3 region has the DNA TGTGCCACCAGCAGGGTCACAGGGGAAGCTTTCTTT. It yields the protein CATSRVTGEAFF.

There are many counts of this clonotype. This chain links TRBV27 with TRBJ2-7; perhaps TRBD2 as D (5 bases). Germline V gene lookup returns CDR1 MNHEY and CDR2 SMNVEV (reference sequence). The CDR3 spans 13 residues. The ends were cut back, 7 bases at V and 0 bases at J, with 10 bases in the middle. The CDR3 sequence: CASIGDTSYEQYF. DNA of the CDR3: TGTGCCAGCATCGGGGATACCTCCTACGAGCAGTACTTC.

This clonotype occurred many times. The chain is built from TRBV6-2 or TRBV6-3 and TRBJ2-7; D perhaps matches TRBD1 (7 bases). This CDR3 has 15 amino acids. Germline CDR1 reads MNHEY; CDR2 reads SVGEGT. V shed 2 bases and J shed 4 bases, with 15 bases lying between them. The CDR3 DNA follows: TGTGCCAGCAGTTACGGAGGGGGCAAATTTTACGAGCAGTACTTC. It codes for CASSYGGGKFYEQYF.

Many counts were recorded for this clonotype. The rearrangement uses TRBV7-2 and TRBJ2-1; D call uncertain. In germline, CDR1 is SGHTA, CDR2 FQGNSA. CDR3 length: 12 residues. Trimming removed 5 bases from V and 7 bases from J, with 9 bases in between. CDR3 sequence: CASSPNWNEQFF. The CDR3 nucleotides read TGTGCCAGCAGCCCCAATTGGAATGAGCAGTTCTTC.

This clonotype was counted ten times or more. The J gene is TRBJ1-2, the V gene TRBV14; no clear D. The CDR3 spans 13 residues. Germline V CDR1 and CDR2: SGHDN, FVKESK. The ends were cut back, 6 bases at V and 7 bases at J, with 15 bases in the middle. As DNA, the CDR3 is TGTGCCAGCAGTGGAGACTGGGTGCGTGGCTACACCTTC. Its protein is CASSGDWVRGYTF. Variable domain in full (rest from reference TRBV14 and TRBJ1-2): EAGVTQFPSHSVIEKGQTVTLRCDPISGHDNLYWYRRVMGKEIKFLLHFVKESKQDESGMPNNRFLAERTGGTYSTLKVQPAELEDSGVYFCASSGDWVRGYTFGSGTRLTVV.